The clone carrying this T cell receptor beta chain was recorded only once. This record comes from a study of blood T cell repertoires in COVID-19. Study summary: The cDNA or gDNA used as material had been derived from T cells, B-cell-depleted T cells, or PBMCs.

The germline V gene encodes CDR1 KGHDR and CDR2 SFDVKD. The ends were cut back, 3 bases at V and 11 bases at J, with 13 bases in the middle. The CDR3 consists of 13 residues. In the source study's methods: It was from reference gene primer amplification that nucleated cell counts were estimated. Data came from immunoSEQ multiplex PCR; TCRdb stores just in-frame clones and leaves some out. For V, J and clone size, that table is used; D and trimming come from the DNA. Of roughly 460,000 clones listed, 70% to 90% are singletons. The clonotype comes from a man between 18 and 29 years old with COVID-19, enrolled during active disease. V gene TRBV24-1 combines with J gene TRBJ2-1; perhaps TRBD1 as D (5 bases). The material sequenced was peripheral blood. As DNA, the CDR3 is TGTGCCACCAGTGATCCAAACTCAGGGAAGCAGTTCTTC. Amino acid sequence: CATSDPNSGKQFF.